This T cell receptor beta chain was sequenced during a study of cytomegalovirus exposure and HLA in healthy donors. Study-wide results and caveats: A missense DCLRE1C variant was associated with V- and J-gene trimming of TCR beta chains in a later analysis, and an independent cohort replicated the association. Several V segments, TRBV6-2 and TRBV6-3 among them, could not be told apart and were dropped.

The PCR had 60 Vbeta and 13 Jbeta primers. Only in-frame clones appear in the TCRdb table, and some are missing; sequencing was by immunoSEQ multiplex PCR. The sample carries some 34,000 clones, roughly 67% recorded once. This clone was observed a handful of times. Antigen unknown. CDR3 length equals 17 residues. Germline V lookup: CDR1 SGHTA, CDR2 FQGNSA. Trimming shortened V by 5 bases and J by 6 bases, and 20 bases separated the two germline ends. The material sequenced was PBMCs. The receptor was derived from a man aged 40-55 years in good health and CMV-seropositive. The rearrangement links TRBV7-2 to TRBJ1-6; TRBD1 is a possible D gene (5 bases). In DNA form, the CDR3 reads TGTGCCAGCAGCGATACGCTTCGGGGGTCTCGTAATTCACCCCTCCACTTT. Protein: CASSDTLRGSRNSPLHF.